These 13 T cell receptor beta chains came from one sample sequenced in a study of blood T cell repertoires in COVID-19. The protocol was immunoSEQ multiplex PCR, while the TCRdb copy is restricted to in-frame clones and leaves out a portion. The data hold just under 60,000 clones, with roughly 86% observed a single time. The source material was peripheral blood. The receptors derive from a human donor with active COVID-19. The donor label of this sample is uncertain.

This clone was seen just once. In DNA, the CDR3 is TGTGCCAGCAGCTTAGCGGGGGACCTCTACAATGAGCAGTTCTTC. Protein: CASSLAGDLYNEQFF. V is TRBV11-3 and J is TRBJ2-1, with TRBD2 as a possible D gene (6 bases). Germline V gene lookup returns CDR1 SGHNT and CDR2 YENEEA. The CDR3 has 15 residues. Trimming pared 1 base from V and 3 bases from J, leaving 10 bases between.

This clone was recorded a few times. The genes are TRBV29-1 and TRBJ1-2, with unresolved D. This CDR3 spans 9 amino acids. Looked up from germline, CDR1 is SQVTM and CDR2 is ANQGSEA. V dropped 4 bases and J dropped 8 bases, with 5 bases sitting between them. CDR3 DNA: TGCAGCGTTGGGGAGGGCTACACCTTC. Its translation: CSVGEGYTF.

The genes are TRBV3-1 (or the pseudogene TRBV3-2) and TRBJ1-2; 7 bases are a match to TRBD1. The length of the CDR3 is 18 residues. CDR1 is LGHDT and CDR2 is YNNKEL in the germline V gene (reference sequence). J lost 7 bases, V lost 0 bases, and 17 bases had no gene match. This CDR3 is CASSQDFFRDSIVGGYTF. As DNA, the CDR3 is TGTGCCAGCAGCCAAGATTTTTTCAGGGACAGTATAGTCGGTGGCTACACCTTC.

V gene TRBV3-1 (or the pseudogene TRBV3-2) combines with J gene TRBJ2-3, with TRBD2 identical over 7 bases. Germline V gene data show CDR1 as LGHDT and CDR2 as YNNKEL (reference sequence). This CDR3 is 17 amino acids long. V lost 0 bases and J lost 5; bases outside the gene matches: 11. The DNA of the CDR3 is TGTGCCAGCAGCCAAGATATTGCGGGAGAGGCGGTAGATACGCAGTATTTT. Its protein is CASSQDIAGEAVDTQYF.

Here the CDR3 reads CASSRRRDREGYENQPQHF. The CDR3, as DNA: TGTGCCAGCAGCCGGAGACGGGACAGGGAGGGGTATGAAAATCAGCCCCAGCATTTT. This chain joins TRBV6-2 or TRBV6-3 and TRBJ1-5; 9 positions match TRBD1. Looked up from germline, CDR1 is MNHEY and CDR2 is SVGEGT. CDR3 length: 19 amino acids. V was pared by 6 bases and J by 4 bases, with 19 bases of the junction left unmatched.

The chain uses TRBV14 and TRBJ2-2, with a tentative D call TRBD2 (6 bases). Germline V CDR1 and CDR2: SGHDN, FVKESK. The V end lost 1 base, the J end lost 7 bases, and 10 bases lay between the germline ends. The CDR3 has 14 amino acids. CDR3 amino acids: CASSQAGDIGELFF. The CDR3 nucleotides read TGTGCCAGCAGCCAAGCGGGGGATATCGGGGAGCTGTTTTTT.

Here the CDR3 reads CASSGGFSGNTIYF. CDR3 bases: TGTGCCAGCAGTGGCGGATTCTCTGGAAACACCATATATTTT. The V and J genes are TRBV9 and TRBJ1-3; D uncertain. Trimming removed 5 bases from V and 0 bases from J, with 9 bases in between. Germline V CDR1 and CDR2: SGDLS, YYNGEE. This CDR3 has 14 residues.

In DNA form, the CDR3 reads TGTGCCAGCAGCGTAGGAGGGAGCACCTACAATGAGCAGTTCTTC. Its translation: CASSVGGSTYNEQFF. The chain recombines TRBV9 with TRBJ2-1, with a possible D match to TRBD2 (5 bases). CDR1 and CDR2 from the germline V gene are SGDLS and YYNGEE. Trimming stripped 0 bases from V and 2 bases from J, with 9 bases between. The CDR3 consists of 15 residues.

V is TRBV7-6 and J is TRBJ2-7; 10 nucleotides align to TRBD1. The germline V gene encodes CDR1 SGHVS and CDR2 FNYEAQ. The CDR3 is made up of 15 amino acids. V lost 1 base and J lost 3; bases outside the gene matches: 3. CDR3 loop: CASSLGGTGVYEQYF. CDR3 sequence (DNA): TGTGCCAGCAGCTTAGGAGGGACAGGGGTCTACGAGCAGTACTTC.

The V call is TRBV6-5, the J call TRBJ2-3; 10 bases match TRBD2. Germline V gene lookup returns CDR1 MNHEY and CDR2 SVGAGI. V shed 0 bases, J shed 7 bases, and the junction held 7 bases outside the gene matches. The length of the CDR3 is 16 residues. CDR3 nucleotides: TGTGCCAGCAGTTACTCGAGAACTAGCGGGATCTATACGCAGTATTTT. It codes for CASSYSRTSGIYTQYF.

The rearrangement joins TRBV28 to TRBJ2-3; 12 nucleotides align to TRBD2. V lost 8 bases, J lost 4 bases, and 4 bases stayed unmatched. CDR3 length: 14 residues. Germline V gene lookup returns CDR1 MDHEN and CDR2 SYDVKM. The CDR3 protein is CASRLAGGADTQYF. The CDR3 nucleotides read TGTGCCAGCCGTCTAGCGGGAGGGGCAGATACGCAGTATTTT.

J is TRBJ2-7 and V is TRBV25-1, with a weak D call TRBD1 (6 bases). This CDR3 spans 15 amino acids. The germline V and J ends were trimmed by 4 bases and 2 bases, with 15 bases remaining between them. The germline CDR1 and CDR2 sequences are MGHDK and SYGVNS. The CDR3, as DNA: TGTGCCAGCAGTGCTTCCGGGACATCAACCTACGAGCAGTACTTC. Amino acids: CASSASGTSTYEQYF.

CDR3 sequence (DNA): TGTGCCAGCAGACACGGGACAGGGGGGGACTCACCCCTCCACTTT. Residues: CASRHGTGGDSPLHF. The rearrangement uses TRBV3-1 (or the pseudogene TRBV3-2) and TRBJ1-6; TRBD1 agrees at 11 bases. The CDR3 has 15 amino acids. V was pared by 6 bases and J by 10 bases, with 8 bases of the junction left unmatched. Germline V CDR1 and CDR2: LGHDT, YNNKEL (reference sequence).